Shown below are 3 T cell receptor beta chains from a single sample sequenced in a study of human T cells and chemical hapten exposure. Time point defined: patch test 2, 6 weeks after DPC sensitization. The treatment: therapeutic diphenylcyclopropenone sensitization with weekly scalp DPC. TCRdb re-called the RACE reads with MiXCR, one entry per CDR3 protein. This sample has roughly 30,000 distinct CDR3 sequences; roughly a tenth occur once, and the top ten carry approximately 6.3%. The input for sequencing was whole blood, taken in connection with sensitization to the hapten diphenylcyclopropenone (DPC). The receptors derive from a man aged 30-40 years with alopecia areata. Some clones in this sample may be carry-over from other donors' samples.

V gene TRBV6-6 combines with J gene TRBJ2-5, with 12 bases that match TRBD2. Germline V gene lookup returns CDR1 MNHNY and CDR2 SVGAGI (reference sequence). The CDR3 extends over 15 amino acids. After removal of 4 bases from V and 5 bases from J, the junction contained 5 bases not matched to a gene. This chain's CDR3 is CASSSSGREAETQYF. CDR3 in DNA: TGTGCCAGCAGTTCTAGCGGGAGGGAGGCGGAGACCCAGTACTTC.

This clonotype was counted between two and nine times. At one of its ends the junction is not consistent with the germline gene, which may arise from a read error. The chain has TRBV18 and TRBJ2-6; a weak D match, TRBD2 (6 bases). This CDR3 contains 17 residues. Germline V gives CDR1 KGHSH, CDR2 LQKENI. DNA for the CDR3: TGTGCCAGCTCACTTTCCGCGGGGAACTCTGGGACCAACGTCCTGACTTTC. Residues: CASSLSAGNSGTNVLTF.

This chain connects TRBV11-2 to TRBJ2-5; TRBD2 might be the D (5 bases). Germline V CDR1 and CDR2: SGHAT, FQNNGV. V shed 5 bases and J shed 4 bases, with 8 bases lying between them. This CDR3 has 12 amino acids. The CDR3 DNA reads TGTGCCAGCAGCCCTGAGGGAGAGACCCAGTACTTC. It translates to CASSPEGETQYF. The full variable domain, with the rest looked up from reference TRBV11-2 and TRBJ2-5, is EAGVAQSPRYKIIEKRQSVAFWCNPISGHATLYWYQQILGQGPKLLIQFQNNGVVDDSQLPKDRFSAERLKGVDSTLKIQPAKLEDSAVYLCASSPEGETQYFGPGTRLLVL.